This T cell receptor (beta chain) is from a study of blood T cell repertoires in COVID-19. At the level of the study: Samples representing acute and convalescent COVID-19 were sourced from the United States, Italy and Spain. Nucleic acid was either cDNA or gDNA, and it came from T cells, B-cell-depleted T cells, or PBMCs.

Sequencing used immunoSEQ multiplex PCR; TCRdb keeps in-frame clones, though not all of them. This repertoire shows fewer than 300,000 clones, roughly 85% found once; its top ten account for roughly 3%. CDR3 length: 16 residues. The junction had 10 bases not matched to a gene; V was cut back by 5 bases and J by 4 bases. CDR1 is MNHEY, CDR2 SMNVEV, per germline (reference sequence). Sequencing used peripheral blood. This TCR was recovered from a woman younger than 35 with acute or convalescent COVID-19. J is TRBJ1-2 and V is TRBV27; 10 bases agree with TRBD1. The CDR3: CASSATSGQGIYGYTF. The CDR3 nucleotides are TGTGCCAGCAGTGCCACCTCGGGACAGGGGATCTATGGCTACACCTTC.